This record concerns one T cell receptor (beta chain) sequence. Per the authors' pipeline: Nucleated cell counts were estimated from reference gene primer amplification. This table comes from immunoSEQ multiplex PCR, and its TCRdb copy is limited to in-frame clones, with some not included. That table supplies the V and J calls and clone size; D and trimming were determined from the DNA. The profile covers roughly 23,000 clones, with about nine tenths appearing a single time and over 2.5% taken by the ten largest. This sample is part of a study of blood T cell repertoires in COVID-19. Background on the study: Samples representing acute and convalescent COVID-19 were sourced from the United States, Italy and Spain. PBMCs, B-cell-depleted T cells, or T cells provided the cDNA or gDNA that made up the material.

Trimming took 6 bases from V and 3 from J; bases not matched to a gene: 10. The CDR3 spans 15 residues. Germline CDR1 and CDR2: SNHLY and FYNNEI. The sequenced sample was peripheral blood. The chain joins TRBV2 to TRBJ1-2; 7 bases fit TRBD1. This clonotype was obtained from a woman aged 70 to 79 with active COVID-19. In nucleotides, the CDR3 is TGTGCCAGCAGGGAAATAGGGGGCCGCTACTATGGCTACACCTTC. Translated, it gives CASREIGGRYYGYTF.